Below, 31 T cell receptor beta chains from the same sample are listed, as sequenced in a study of regulatory T cells in long-lasting Graves disease. Documented time point: newly diagnosed GD, antithyroid drugs for less than 3 months. RNA isolated from PBMCs was used to make the TCR library. Arm-PCR of CDR3 regions and iRepertoire HTBI primers were used to build TCR beta libraries. TCRdb ran MiXCR on the multiplex PCR reads and lists one entry per CDR3 protein. The top ten clones hold 17% of a sample with about 460,000 distinct CDR3 sequences, about 15% of them seen once. Another study also made use of these data, one on T cells in Graves' hyperthyroidism and ophthalmopathy.

The source was peripheral blood mononuclear cells (PBMCs), collected at new diagnosis, from a patient treated with antithyroid drugs. The receptors shown here come from a woman aged 50 to 65 with Graves disease.

The sample holds a few counts of this clonotype. The chain carries TRBV18 and TRBJ1-5; TRBD1 is a possible D gene (5 bases). Germline V gives CDR1 KGHSH, CDR2 LQKENI. This CDR3 is built from 14 residues. V was clipped by 3 bases and J by 5 bases, with 11 bases between them. The CDR3 bases are TGTGCCAGCTCACCGCAGACAGACGATCAGCCCCAGCATTTT. This translates into CASSPQTDDQPQHF.

This clonotype has just a few counts. The rearrangement links TRBV6-1 to TRBJ2-6; perhaps TRBD2 as D (6 bases). The CDR3 contains 15 residues. The V gene's germline CDR1 is MNHNS and CDR2 SASEGT. The ends were cut back, 4 bases at V and 0 bases at J, with 7 bases in the middle. The chain's CDR3 is CASSGDFSGANVLTF. For the CDR3, the DNA is TGTGCCAGCAGTGGGGACTTCTCTGGGGCCAACGTCCTGACTTTC.

This clonotype was counted many times. The rearrangement links TRBV6-1 to TRBJ2-1; D remains ambiguous. The CDR3 covers 15 residues. Germline V CDR1 and CDR2: MNHNS, SASEGT. V lost 1 base, J lost 0 bases, and 7 bases lay in between. CDR3 nucleotide sequence: TGTGCCAGCAGTGAAGTGGTAAGCTCCTACAATGAGCAGTTCTTC. Residues: CASSEVVSSYNEQFF.

This clonotype was seen more than once but under ten times. V gene TRBV10-3 combines with J gene TRBJ2-1, with 14 bases lining up with TRBD2. V lost 0 bases, J lost 16 bases, and 5 bases stayed unmatched. There are 14 residues in the CDR3. Germline-derived CDR1 and CDR2 are ENHRY and SYGVKD. The DNA of the CDR3 is TGTGCCATCAGTGAGTCGACTAGCGGGAGGGCCGAATTCTTC. It codes for CAISESTSGRAEFF.

As to this clonotype: Germline and junction disagree at one end, which may indicate a read error. V gene TRBV3-1 combines with J gene TRBJ2-3, with 8 nucleotides matching TRBD2. The CDR3 covers 16 residues. CDR1 and CDR2 (germline): LGHDT, YNNKEL (reference sequence). CDR3 sequence (DNA): TGTGCCAGCAGCCAAGAGATAGGGCGGGAGGAGGATACGCAAGATTTT. This encodes CASSQEIGREEDTQDF.

The sample holds many counts of this clonotype. V is TRBV27 and J is TRBJ1-1; 9 bases fit TRBD1. V lost 7 bases, J lost 6 bases, and 15 bases stayed unmatched. Germline loops: CDR1 MNHEY, CDR2 SMNVEV (reference sequence). The CDR3 spans 16 residues. CDR3 bases: TGTGCCAGCATCCTAAAGGGGACAGGGAGGTCGCCTGAAGCTTTCTTT. Protein product: CASILKGTGRSPEAFF.

In its sample, this clonotype was seen many times. The rearrangement uses TRBV2 and TRBJ1-5, with a weak D call TRBD1 (6 bases). V was shortened by 2 bases and J by 0 bases, with 14 bases between the two germline ends. Germline V CDR1 and CDR2: SNHLY, FYNNEI. The CDR3 is 17 amino acids. The CDR3 bases are TGTGCCAGCAGTGAAACGGTGACAGGCCTTAGCAATCAGCCCCAGCATTTT. It codes for CASSETVTGLSNQPQHF.

This clonotype was picked up many times. J is TRBJ1-1 and V is TRBV29-1; TRBD1 is a possible D gene (5 bases). CDR1 is SQVTM, CDR2 ANQGSEA, per germline. This CDR3 spans 13 amino acids. V was trimmed by 5 bases and J by 4 bases, leaving 14 bases between them. This CDR3 reads CSVFARDGTEAFF. CDR3 nucleotides: TGCAGCGTTTTCGCGAGGGACGGCACTGAAGCTTTCTTT.

This clonotype was picked up many times. The DNA for the CDR3 is TGTGCCAGCAGTTTTATTCTCCCGGACAGGGCTGGGATTAATTCACCCCTCCACTTT. It codes for CASSFILPDRAGINSPLHF. This chain joins TRBV28 and TRBJ1-6, with TRBD1 matching over 8 bases. The CDR3 length is 19 residues. V lost 3 bases and J lost 6; bases outside the gene matches: 16. CDR1 and CDR2 from the germline V gene are MDHEN and SYDVKM.

In this sample, this clonotype turned up a few times. This chain joins TRBV6-2 or TRBV6-3 and TRBJ2-7, with 10 bases matching TRBD1. V dropped 4 bases and J dropped 4; count of bases not matched to a gene: 7. There are 15 residues in the CDR3. From germline, CDR1 is MNHEY and CDR2 SVGEGT. The CDR3 DNA reads TGTGCCAGCAGTTCCCCGGGACAGGGGATATACGAGCAGTACTTC. Its protein is CASSSPGQGIYEQYF.

The chain combines TRBV28 with TRBJ2-2, with 13 positions matching TRBD2. The CDR3 totals 18 residues. CDR1 is MDHEN and CDR2 is SYDVKM in the germline V gene. V lost 6 bases and J lost 1; bases outside the gene matches: 8. The CDR3 loop reads CASSPGLAGSLNTGELFF. DNA for the CDR3: TGTGCCAGCAGCCCGGGACTAGCGGGAAGCCTGAACACCGGGGAGCTGTTTTTT.

Many counts were recorded for this clonotype. V usage is TRBV5-1 and J usage is TRBJ2-1, with TRBD2 matching 9 bases. Per germline, CDR1 SGHRS and CDR2 YFSETQ. Trimming removed 4 bases from V and 0 bases from J; junction bases left unmatched: 5. CDR3 length: 16 amino acids. CDR3 nucleotides: TGCGCCAGCAGCGGTGGACTAGCGAGCTCCTACAATGAGCAGTTCTTC. This sequence encodes CASSGGLASSYNEQFF. The full variable domain, completed using reference TRBV5-1 and TRBJ2-1, is KAGVTQTPRYLIKTRGQQVTLSCSPISGHRSVSWYQQTPGQGLQFLFEYFSETQRNKGNFPGRFSGRQFSNSRSEMNVSTLELGDSALYLCASSGGLASSYNEQFFGPGTRLTVL.

The chain combines TRBV10-2 with TRBJ2-7, with D maybe TRBD1 (6 bases). CDR1 and CDR2 (germline): WSHSY, SAAADI. This CDR3 is 12 amino acids long. The germline V and J ends were trimmed by 6 bases and 7 bases, with 13 bases remaining between them. CDR3 sequence: CASRGTPGEQYF. The DNA for the CDR3 is TGCGCCAGCAGGGGGACACCGGGGGAGCAGTACTTC.

The table lists this clonotype with many counts. The chain uses TRBV30 and TRBJ1-6; D call uncertain. The ends were cut back, 6 bases at V and 9 bases at J, with 15 bases in the middle. The length of the CDR3 is 13 residues. CDR1 is GTSNPN, CDR2 SVGIG, per germline (reference sequence). This CDR3 is CACSPDDTSPLHF. CDR3 DNA: TGTGCCTGTTCCCCGGACGATACTTCACCCCTCCACTTT. The full variable domain, with the rest looked up from reference TRBV30 and TRBJ1-6, is SQTIHQWPATLVQPVGSPLSLECTVEGTSNPNLYWYRQAAGRGLQLLFYSVGIGQISSEVPQNLSASRPQDRQFILSSKKLLLSDSGFYLCACSPDDTSPLHFGNGTRLTVT.

V and J are TRBV30 and TRBJ2-7, with D possibly TRBD2 on 6 matching bases. The germline V gene has CDR1 GTSNPN and CDR2 SVGIG (reference sequence). The CDR3 has 13 residues. The ends were cut back, 0 bases at V and 5 bases at J, with 11 bases in the middle. The CDR3 is CAWSVGGANEQYF. CDR3 bases: TGTGCCTGGAGTGTCGGCGGGGCCAACGAGCAGTACTTC.

The chain links TRBV9 to TRBJ2-7, with TRBD1 matching 8 bases. The CDR3 spans 14 residues. V lost 3 bases to trimming and J lost 2 bases; unmatched junction nucleotides: 4. From germline, CDR1 is SGDLS and CDR2 YYNGEE. CDR3 DNA sequence: TGTGCCAGCAGCGCAACGGACAGGGCCTACGAGCAGTACTTC. Protein: CASSATDRAYEQYF.

This clonotype appeared many times. The chain uses TRBV12-3 or TRBV12-4 and TRBJ1-4; possibly TRBD1 for D (6 bases). With 7 bases removed from V and 14 bases from J, the gap between germline ends came to 20 bases. This CDR3 comprises 13 residues. The CDR3 loop reads CASTKRGILSLFF. CDR3 coding DNA: TGTGCCAGCACCAAGAGGGGGATCCTATCCCTGTTTTTT.

The genes are TRBV6-1 and TRBJ1-1; D remains ambiguous. V was clipped by 8 bases and J by 8 bases, with 18 bases between them. Germline V gene data show CDR1 as MNHNS and CDR2 as SASEGT. The CDR3 is made up of 13 amino acids. This CDR3 reads CASGLIHQSEAFF. Written as DNA, the CDR3 is TGTGCCAGCGGATTAATACACCAGTCCGAAGCTTTCTTT.

This chain uses TRBV2 with TRBJ2-4; D tentatively fits TRBD1 or TRBD2 (5 bases each). The CDR3 extends over 15 amino acids. The germline CDR1 and CDR2 sequences are SNHLY and FYNNEI. V gave up 6 bases and J gave up 5 bases, with 17 bases separating them. The CDR3 loop reads CASRVASWGENIQYF. The CDR3 region has the DNA TGTGCCAGCAGGGTAGCGTCCTGGGGCGAAAACATTCAGTACTTC.

In its sample, this clonotype was seen a few times. The chain uses TRBV7-3 and TRBJ2-1, with D uncertain. V lost 2 bases and J 4 bases, leaving 12 bases between the germline ends. CDR1 and CDR2 from the germline V gene are SGHTA and FQGTGA. This CDR3 spans 15 amino acids. In DNA form, the CDR3 reads TGTGCCAGCAGCTTAGAGTTGGGCCTTTACAATGAGCAGTTCTTC. Amino acids: CASSLELGLYNEQFF.

CDR3 sequence (DNA): TGTGCCAGCTCACCCCCCGGCCAGGGTCCGTACACCGGGGAGCTGTTTTTT. Translation gives CASSPPGQGPYTGELFF. The rearrangement links TRBV18 to TRBJ2-2, with D maybe TRBD1 (5 bases). CDR3 length: 17 amino acids. Germline-derived CDR1 and CDR2 are KGHSH and LQKENI. V was clipped by 3 bases and J by 3 bases, with 17 bases between them.

The genes are TRBV10-2 and TRBJ2-7; 9 bases are a match to TRBD1. Germline-derived CDR1 and CDR2 are WSHSY and SAAADI. The length of the CDR3 is 14 residues. Trimming took 6 bases from V and 6 from J; bases not matched to a gene: 9. The CDR3 coding sequence is TGCGCCAGCAGGATGGGACAGGGTTGGTTCGAGCAGTACTTC. This translates into CASRMGQGWFEQYF.

This clonotype was observed a handful of times. The chain links TRBV3-1 to TRBJ1-6, with D uncertain. This CDR3 has 14 amino acids. Looked up from germline, CDR1 is LGHDT and CDR2 is YNNKEL (reference sequence). V shed 0 bases and J shed 12 bases, with 12 bases lying between them. CDR3 residues: CASSQDEQAIPLHF. Here the CDR3 DNA reads TGTGCCAGCAGCCAAGATGAGCAGGCAATACCCCTCCACTTT.

The chain recombines TRBV24-1 with TRBJ2-1; 13 nucleotides line up with TRBD2. With 6 bases clipped from V and 3 bases from J, the junction kept 19 bases outside the gene matches. Germline V gives CDR1 KGHDR, CDR2 SFDVKD. The CDR3 totals 21 residues. This CDR3 reads CATSLGLAGVLAPQHYNEQFF. In DNA, the CDR3 is TGTGCCACCAGTTTAGGACTAGCGGGAGTCTTAGCCCCCCAACACTACAATGAGCAGTTCTTC.

The V and J genes are TRBV19 and TRBJ2-5; 8 bases align to TRBD1. CDR3 length: 13 residues. Per the germline V gene, CDR1 is LNHDA and CDR2 is SQIVND (reference sequence). J lost 5 bases, V lost 5 bases, and 4 bases had no gene match. CDR3 loop: CASSETGAETQYF. Here the CDR3 DNA reads TGTGCCAGTAGTGAGACAGGGGCGGAGACCCAGTACTTC.

V usage is TRBV6-1 and J usage is TRBJ2-7; the D is unclear. The CDR3 runs to 15 residues. Trimming removed 4 bases from V and 3 bases from J, with 16 bases in between. From germline, CDR1 is MNHNS and CDR2 SASEGT. CDR3 sequence: CASSAPLGSLYEQYF. The CDR3, as DNA: TGTGCCAGCAGTGCTCCTTTGGGGTCGCTCTACGAGCAGTACTTC.

This clonotype was seen ten or more times. This chain connects TRBV28 to TRBJ2-5; D possibly matches TRBD1 or TRBD2 (5 bases each). The CDR3 spans 16 residues. V lost 6 bases to trimming and J lost 1 base, with 18 bases between them. In germline, CDR1 is MDHEN, CDR2 SYDVKM. CDR3: CASSRIMWGTQETQYF. In nucleotides, the CDR3 is TGTGCCAGCAGCCGAATTATGTGGGGGACCCAAGAGACCCAGTACTTC.

This clonotype was counted at least ten times. This chain joins TRBV12-3 or TRBV12-4 and TRBJ1-1; 11 positions agree with TRBD1. Unmatched junction bases numbered 7, after V lost 5 bases and J lost 5 bases. The CDR3 is 15 residues long. The CDR3 loop is CASSARTGGLTEAFF. For the CDR3, the DNA is TGTGCCAGCAGTGCAAGGACAGGGGGCTTGACTGAAGCTTTCTTT.

This clonotype was picked up a small number of times. The V gene is TRBV18, the J gene TRBJ2-5; D is perhaps TRBD1 (6 bases). This CDR3 region has 16 residues. Trimming took off 2 bases at V and 5 bases at J, with 18 bases between the two ends. Germline-derived CDR1 and CDR2 are KGHSH and LQKENI. CDR3 coding DNA: TGTGCCAGCTCACCAGAGGCTAGGGGGAGTGCGGAGACCCAGTACTTC. It codes for CASSPEARGSAETQYF.

This clonotype has a count of ten or more. The J gene is TRBJ2-7, the V gene TRBV9, with D perhaps TRBD1 or TRBD2 (5 bases each). The CDR3 runs 14 residues. V lost 4 bases to trimming and J lost 3 bases, with 14 bases between them. Germline lookup yields CDR1 SGDLS and CDR2 YYNGEE. The CDR3 sequence: CASSLREGNYEQYF. CDR3 sequence (DNA): TGTGCCAGCAGCCTCCGAGAGGGGAACTACGAGCAGTACTTC.

There are a few counts of this clonotype. V usage is TRBV7-8 and J usage is TRBJ2-7, with D possibly being TRBD2 (7 bases). CDR3 length: 17 amino acids. Deletions cut 0 bases from V and 6 bases from J, with 21 bases between. In germline, CDR1 is SGHVS, CDR2 FQNEAQ. The DNA of the CDR3 is TGTGCCAGCAGCTTAGCCGGGGGGCCAAAGAGTCGAGCCGAGCAGTACTTC. Translated, it gives CASSLAGGPKSRAEQYF.